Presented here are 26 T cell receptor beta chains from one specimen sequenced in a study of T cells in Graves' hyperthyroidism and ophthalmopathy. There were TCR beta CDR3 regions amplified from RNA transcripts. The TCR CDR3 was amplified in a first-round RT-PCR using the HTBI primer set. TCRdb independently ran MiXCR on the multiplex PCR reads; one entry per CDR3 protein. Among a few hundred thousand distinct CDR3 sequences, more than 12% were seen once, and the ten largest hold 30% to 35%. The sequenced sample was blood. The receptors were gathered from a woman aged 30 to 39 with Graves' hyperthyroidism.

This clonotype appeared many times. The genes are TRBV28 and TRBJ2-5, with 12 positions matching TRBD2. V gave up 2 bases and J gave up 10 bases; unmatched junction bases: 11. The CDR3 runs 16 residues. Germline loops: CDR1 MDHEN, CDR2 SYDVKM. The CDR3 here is CASSLGILAGGVSQYF. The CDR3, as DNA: TGTGCCAGCAGTTTAGGGATACTAGCGGGGGGTGTGAGCCAGTACTTC.

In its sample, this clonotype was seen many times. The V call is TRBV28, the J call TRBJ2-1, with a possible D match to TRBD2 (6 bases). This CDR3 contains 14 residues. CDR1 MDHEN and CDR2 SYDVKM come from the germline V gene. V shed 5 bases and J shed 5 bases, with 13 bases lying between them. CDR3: CASSRLAIHNEQFF. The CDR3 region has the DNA TGTGCCAGCAGTCGTCTAGCGATTCACAATGAGCAGTTCTTC. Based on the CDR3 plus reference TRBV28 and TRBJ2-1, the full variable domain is DVKVTQSSRYLVKRTGEKVFLECVQDMDHENMFWYRQDPGLGLRLIYFSYDVKMKEKGDIPEGYSVSREKKERFSLILESASTNQTSMYLCASSRLAIHNEQFFGPGTRLTVL.

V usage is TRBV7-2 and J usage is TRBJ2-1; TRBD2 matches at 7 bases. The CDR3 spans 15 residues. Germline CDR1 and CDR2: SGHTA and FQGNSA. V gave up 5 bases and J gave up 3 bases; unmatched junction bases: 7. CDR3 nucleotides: TGTGCCAGCAGCCGGACTAGGGGTCTCTACAATGAGCAGTTCTTC. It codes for CASSRTRGLYNEQFF.

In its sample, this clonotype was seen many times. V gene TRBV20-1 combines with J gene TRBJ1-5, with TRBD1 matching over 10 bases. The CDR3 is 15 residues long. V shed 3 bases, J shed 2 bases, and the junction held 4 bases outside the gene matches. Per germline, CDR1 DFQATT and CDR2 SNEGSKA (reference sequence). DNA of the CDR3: TGCAGTGCTAGGGTCGGGACAGGGGGCAATCAGCCCCAGCATTTT. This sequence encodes CSARVGTGGNQPQHF.

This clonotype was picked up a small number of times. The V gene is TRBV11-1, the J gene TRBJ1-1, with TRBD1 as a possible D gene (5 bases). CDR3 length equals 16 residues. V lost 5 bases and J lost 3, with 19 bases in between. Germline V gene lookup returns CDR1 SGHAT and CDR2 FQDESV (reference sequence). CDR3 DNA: TGTGCCAGCAGCCGATTCGGGGCCGGGCGGTACACTGAAGCTTTCTTT. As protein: CASSRFGAGRYTEAFF.

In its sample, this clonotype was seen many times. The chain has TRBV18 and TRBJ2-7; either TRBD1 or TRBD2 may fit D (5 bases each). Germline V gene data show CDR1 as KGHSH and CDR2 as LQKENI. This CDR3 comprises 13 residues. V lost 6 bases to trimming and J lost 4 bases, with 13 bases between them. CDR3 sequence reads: CASSPGTLYEQYF. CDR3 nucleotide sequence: TGTGCCAGCTCTCCTGGGACCCTTTACGAGCAGTACTTC.

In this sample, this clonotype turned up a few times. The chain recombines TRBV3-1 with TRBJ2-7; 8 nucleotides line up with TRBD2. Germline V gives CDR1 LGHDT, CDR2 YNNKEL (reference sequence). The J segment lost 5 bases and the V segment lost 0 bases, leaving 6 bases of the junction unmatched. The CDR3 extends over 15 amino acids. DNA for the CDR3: TGTGCCAGCAGCCAAGATCCCGGGGGGGCCAACGAGCAGTACTTC. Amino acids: CASSQDPGGANEQYF.

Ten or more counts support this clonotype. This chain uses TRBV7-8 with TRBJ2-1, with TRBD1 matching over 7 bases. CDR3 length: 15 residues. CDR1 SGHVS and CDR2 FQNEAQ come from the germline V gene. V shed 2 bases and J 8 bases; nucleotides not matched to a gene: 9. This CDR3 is CASSLPGTVVDEQFF. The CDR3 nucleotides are TGTGCCAGCAGCTTACCCGGGACAGTGGTCGATGAGCAGTTCTTC.

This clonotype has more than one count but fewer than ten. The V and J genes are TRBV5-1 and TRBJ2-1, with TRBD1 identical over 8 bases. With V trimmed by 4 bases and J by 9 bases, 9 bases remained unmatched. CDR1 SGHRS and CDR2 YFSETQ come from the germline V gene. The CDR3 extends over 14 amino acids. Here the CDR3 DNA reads TGCGCCAGCAGCCACGGACAGGGCAATGCTGAGCAGTTCTTC. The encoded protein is CASSHGQGNAEQFF.

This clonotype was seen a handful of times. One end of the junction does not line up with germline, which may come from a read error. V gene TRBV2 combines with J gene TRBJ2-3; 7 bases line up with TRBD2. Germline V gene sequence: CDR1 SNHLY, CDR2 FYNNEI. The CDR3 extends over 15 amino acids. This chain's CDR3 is CASHGTITSTDAQYF. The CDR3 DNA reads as TGTGCCAGCCACGGGACTATTACTAGCACAGATGCGCAGTATTTT.

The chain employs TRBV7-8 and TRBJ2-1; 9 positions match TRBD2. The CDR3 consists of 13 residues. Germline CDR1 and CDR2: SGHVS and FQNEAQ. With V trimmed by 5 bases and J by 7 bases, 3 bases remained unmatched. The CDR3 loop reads CASSPREGNEQFF. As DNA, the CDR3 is TGTGCCAGCAGCCCGCGGGAGGGGAATGAGCAGTTCTTC.

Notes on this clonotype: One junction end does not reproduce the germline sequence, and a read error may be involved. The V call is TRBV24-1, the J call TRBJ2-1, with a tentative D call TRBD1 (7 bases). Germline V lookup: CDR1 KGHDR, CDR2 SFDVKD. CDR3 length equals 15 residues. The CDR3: CATSDAGQTQNEQFF. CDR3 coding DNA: TGTGCCACAAGTGACGCGGGACAGACACAGAATGAGCAGTTCTTC.

DNA of the CDR3: TGCAGTGCTATACGACGACAGCGTACTCCCTACGAGCAGTACTTC. Translating it yields CSAIRRQRTPYEQYF. V is TRBV20-1 and J is TRBJ2-7; possibly TRBD1 for D (5 bases). Germline CDR1 reads DFQATT; CDR2 reads SNEGSKA (reference sequence). The ends were cut back, 4 bases at V and 2 bases at J, with 18 bases in the middle. The CDR3 contains 15 residues.

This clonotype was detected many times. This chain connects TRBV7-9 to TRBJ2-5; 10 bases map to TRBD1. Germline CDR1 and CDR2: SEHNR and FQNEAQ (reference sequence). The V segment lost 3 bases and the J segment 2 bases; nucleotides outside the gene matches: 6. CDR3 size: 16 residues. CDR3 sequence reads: CASSLGDRGRQETQYF. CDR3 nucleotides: TGTGCCAGCAGCTTGGGAGACAGGGGGCGGCAAGAGACCCAGTACTTC.

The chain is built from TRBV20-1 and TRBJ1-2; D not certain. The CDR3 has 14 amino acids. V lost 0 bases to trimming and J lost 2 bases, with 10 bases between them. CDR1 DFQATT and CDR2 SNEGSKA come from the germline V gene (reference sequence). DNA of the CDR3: TGCAGTGCTAGAGATGCGGGCGCCAACTATGGCTACACCTTC. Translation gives CSARDAGANYGYTF.

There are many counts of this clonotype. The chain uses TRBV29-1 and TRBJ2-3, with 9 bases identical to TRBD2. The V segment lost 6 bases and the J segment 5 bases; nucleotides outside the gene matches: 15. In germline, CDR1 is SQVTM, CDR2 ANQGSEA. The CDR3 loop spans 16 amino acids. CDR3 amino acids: CSVRHTPAGGGDTQYF. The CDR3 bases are TGCAGCGTCCGCCACACTCCGGCGGGAGGGGGAGATACGCAGTATTTT.

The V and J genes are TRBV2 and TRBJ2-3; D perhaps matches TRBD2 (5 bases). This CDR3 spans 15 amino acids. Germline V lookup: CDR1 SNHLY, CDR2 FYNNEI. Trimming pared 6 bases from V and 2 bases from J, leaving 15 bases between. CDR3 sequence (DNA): TGTGCCAGCAGGCAAAGCGGCGGGTACACAGATACGCAGTATTTT. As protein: CASRQSGGYTDTQYF.

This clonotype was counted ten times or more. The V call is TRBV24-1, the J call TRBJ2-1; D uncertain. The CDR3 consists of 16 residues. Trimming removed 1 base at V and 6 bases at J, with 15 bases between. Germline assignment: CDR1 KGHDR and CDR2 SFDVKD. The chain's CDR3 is CATSDFGERASNEQFF. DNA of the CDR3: TGTGCCACCAGTGATTTTGGGGAACGGGCGAGCAATGAGCAGTTCTTC.

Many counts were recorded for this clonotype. CDR3: CASSPLRASELFF. The CDR3 nucleotides read TGTGCCAGCTCACCCTTACGAGCCTCGGAGCTGTTTTTT. This chain links TRBV18 with TRBJ2-2; no reliable D call. The CDR3 length is 13 residues. V was shortened by 3 bases and J by 10 bases, with 12 bases between the two germline ends. Germline-derived CDR1 and CDR2 are KGHSH and LQKENI.

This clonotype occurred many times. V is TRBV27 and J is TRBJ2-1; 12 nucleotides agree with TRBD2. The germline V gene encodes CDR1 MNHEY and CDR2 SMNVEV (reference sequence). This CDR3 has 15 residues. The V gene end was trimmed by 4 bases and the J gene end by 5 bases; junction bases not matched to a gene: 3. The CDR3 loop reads CASSSGLAGNNEQFF. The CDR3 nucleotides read TGTGCCAGCAGTTCCGGACTAGCGGGGAACAATGAGCAGTTCTTC.

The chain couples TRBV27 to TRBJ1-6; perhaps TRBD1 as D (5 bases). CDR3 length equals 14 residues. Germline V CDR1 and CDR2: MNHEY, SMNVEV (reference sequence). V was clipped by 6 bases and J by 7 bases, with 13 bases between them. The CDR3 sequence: CASSPVGVNSPLHF. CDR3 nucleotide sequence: TGTGCCAGCAGCCCAGTGGGGGTAAATTCACCCCTCCACTTT.

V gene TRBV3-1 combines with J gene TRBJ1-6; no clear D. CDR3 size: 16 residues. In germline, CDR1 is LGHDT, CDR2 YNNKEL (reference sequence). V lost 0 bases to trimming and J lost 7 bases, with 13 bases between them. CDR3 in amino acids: CASSQDRNRPNSPLHF. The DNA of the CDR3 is TGTGCCAGCAGCCAAGATCGGAACAGACCGAATTCACCCCTCCACTTT.

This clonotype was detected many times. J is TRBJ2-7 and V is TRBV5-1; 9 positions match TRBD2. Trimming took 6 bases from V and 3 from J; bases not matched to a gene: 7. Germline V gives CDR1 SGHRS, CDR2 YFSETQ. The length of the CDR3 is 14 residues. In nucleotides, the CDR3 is TGCGCCAGCAAAAGCGGGAGGCCATACTACGAGCAGTACTTC. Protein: CASKSGRPYYEQYF. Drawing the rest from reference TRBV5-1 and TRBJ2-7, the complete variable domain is KAGVTQTPRYLIKTRGQQVTLSCSPISGHRSVSWYQQTPGQGLQFLFEYFSETQRNKGNFPGRFSGRQFSNSRSEMNVSTLELGDSALYLCASKSGRPYYEQYFGPGTRLTVT.

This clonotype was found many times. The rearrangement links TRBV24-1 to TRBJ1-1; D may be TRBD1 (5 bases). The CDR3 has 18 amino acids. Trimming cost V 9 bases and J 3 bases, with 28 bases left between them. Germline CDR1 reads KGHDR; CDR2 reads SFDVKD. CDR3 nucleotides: TGTGCCACCTCCACGGGGCCCTCCAGTCCAAAGGGGTACACTGAAGCTTTCTTT. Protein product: CATSTGPSSPKGYTEAFF.

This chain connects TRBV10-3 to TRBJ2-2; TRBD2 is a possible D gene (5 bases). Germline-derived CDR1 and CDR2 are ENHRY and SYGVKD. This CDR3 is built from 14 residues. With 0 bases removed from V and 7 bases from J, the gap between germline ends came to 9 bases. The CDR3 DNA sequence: TGTGCCATCAGTGAGTCCGCCGGGGTCGGGGAGCTGTTTTTT. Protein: CAISESAGVGELFF.

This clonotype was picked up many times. Written as DNA, the CDR3 is TGCGCCAGCAGCCCAGCGCACGCAGCGGACCCCACAGATACGCAGTATTTT. Translated: CASSPAHAADPTDTQYF. The gene calls are TRBV5-1 and TRBJ2-3; TRBD2 is a possible D gene (5 bases). The CDR3 consists of 17 residues. Germline CDR1 SGHRS, CDR2 YFSETQ. V lost 4 bases and J 2 bases, leaving 20 bases between the germline ends.